The source of this T cell receptor beta chain is a study of identical twins (dated by TCRdb to the mid-2010s). General notes on the study: To test whether fetal clonotypes persist, this study deep-sequenced TCR alpha and beta repertoires from monozygotic twins, from unrelated adults of various ages, and from cord blood. Replicate twin experiments were performed at different times using different library preparation protocols to rule out contamination.

Reading from cysteine to phenylalanine, the CDR3 counts 15 amino acids. The retained sequence is limited to the CDR3, 45 bases, with the frame set at the first base. Overall study outcomes, separate from this receptor: Conclusions relied on cross-sectional statistical analysis, since the same donors could not be followed over many years. Zero-insertion analyses could be partly confounded by invariant T cells such as MAIT and iNKT, though diverse VJ usage argued against such confounding for most clonotypes. Fewer insertions were carried by abundant cord blood beta clonotypes; a weaker similar trend was observed in young adult naive repertoires, while no such trend was observed in memory repertoires. In monozygotic twins, recombination models systematically underestimated out-of-frame TCR alpha sharing, but the models matched the sharing seen between unrelated individuals. A weaker excess of twin sharing was found in beta out-of-frame sequences because the signal-to-noise ratio was lowered by fewer shared sequences. Compared with coincidental sharing between unrelated individuals, out-of-frame TCR alpha sequences shared between twins showed an excess of sequences with low generation probability.

This clonotype has a handful of counts. Its antigen specificity is not known. The input lacks base qualities; no much larger clone sits a single base away. Libraries came from 5' RACE. Sequenced using an Illumina HiSeq 2000. Template switching added a universal primer binding site, and the final cDNA carried a unique molecular identifier that allowed TCR cDNA molecules to be counted accurately. Specific primers in the conserved constant-segment region were used to synthesize first-strand cDNA for TCR alpha and beta chains. To control for contamination, every cDNA library was double barcoded, receiving both a SMART-Mk sample barcode and Illumina barcodes. TruSeq adapter sequences along with Illumina sample barcodes were introduced in two successive PCR steps. Sequencing of the TCR alpha and beta cDNA libraries was done on the Illumina HiSeq platform using custom primers. On the authors' methods: MiGEC was used to process raw reads and extract unique molecular identifiers, and MiXCR was used to find CDR3 positions. Recombination models were inferred per individual with the repgenHMM and IGoR tools using an EM algorithm. The tcR package in R was used for shared clonotype analysis, with sharing normalized by the product of cloneset sizes. To study raw recombination free of thymic and clonal selection effects, out-of-frame nonproductive sequences were analyzed. TCRdb reworked the public reads: Q25 trimming with fastp, MiXCR clone assembly, productive beta chains retained. Each entry merges the rows of one CDR3 protein and shows their most common DNA and genes. It is TCRdb's table, rather than the study itself, that gives the V and J calls and clone size. This sample has around 550,000 distinct CDR3 sequences in its table, and roughly 15% of those were observed once. 0.44% of the sample lies in the top ten.

Every donor was a healthy Caucasian. The twin cohort consisted of three pairs of female monozygotic twins, all aged roughly 18 to 29 years. Positive isolation kits from Invitrogen were used to isolate CD4+ and CD8+ T cell populations. The same data also went into a second study, on yellow fever vaccine responses in identical twins. Taken from the second paper: The authors reported that the T cell response to vaccination in identical twins appeared partly convergent and partly personalized. In the study, vaccine-responding T cell clones were precisely tracked in identical twins.

This receptor was identified in a young woman in good health. The sequenced sample consisted of CD4+ T cells sorted from blood. The chain employs TRBV21-1 and TRBJ2-3; the table names TRBD2, a call not compared with the DNA. TRBV21-1 represents a pseudogene. The DNA sequence is TGTGCCACCTTTAGCGGGAGGGCCGATACAGATACGCAGTATTTT. Its amino acids are CATFSGRADTDTQYF.